The 32 T cell receptor beta chains below all came from one sample that was sequenced in a study of blood T cell repertoires in COVID-19 (dated by TCRdb to 2019 to 2021). The library came from the immunoSEQ multiplex PCR assay. Imported from immuneACCESS, the table was reduced by TCRdb to in-frame sequences with V and J called. These copies leave out some clones; in studies compared against another copy, an unresolved V gene accounts for under half, and the cause of the remainder is not known. For this sample there are roughly 170,000 clones; around 84% appear just once. Of the sample, less than 3.5% falls within the top ten clones. Sequenced sample: peripheral blood. All receptors come from a man aged 35 to 55 with active or convalescent COVID-19.

V usage is TRBV18 and J usage is TRBJ2-2, with D perhaps matching TRBD2 (6 bases). This CDR3 is built from 13 residues. V was trimmed by 11 bases and J by 3 bases, leaving 13 bases between them. Germline V lookup: CDR1 KGHSH, CDR2 LQKENI. In DNA form, the CDR3 reads TGTGCCTGTTCCGGGAGTGACACCGGGGAGCTGTTTTTT. This gives the protein CACSGSDTGELFF.

This sequence joins TRBV29-1 and TRBJ1-5, with D maybe TRBD1 (5 bases). Per germline, CDR1 SQVTM and CDR2 ANQGSEA. This CDR3 spans 12 amino acids. The CDR3 protein is CSAGHSNQPQHF. Here the CDR3 DNA reads TGCAGTGCAGGGCATAGCAATCAGCCCCAGCATTTT.

The chain employs TRBV4-1 and TRBJ1-1, with D unresolved. CDR1 is MGHRA and CDR2 is YSYEKL in the germline V gene. The CDR3 extends over 11 amino acids. Between the trimmed V and J ends, which lost 5 bases and 7 bases, there was a span of 8 bases. The CDR3 coding sequence is TGCGCCAGCAGCGAGGAGGGTGAAGCTTTCTTT. It specifies CASSEEGEAFF.

This clone came up a few times. The gene calls are TRBV2 and TRBJ1-4, with 7 positions matching TRBD1. CDR1 is SNHLY and CDR2 is FYNNEI in the germline V gene. Trimming removed 2 bases from V and 5 bases from J; junction bases left unmatched: 5. The CDR3 length is 15 residues. Here the CDR3 reads CASSERQGGNEKLFF. The CDR3 region has the DNA TGTGCCAGCAGTGAAAGACAGGGAGGAAATGAAAAACTGTTTTTT.

The CDR3 reads CASAQVSTDTQYF. DNA for the CDR3: TGTGCCAGCGCCCAGGTGAGCACAGATACGCAGTATTTT. The chain joins TRBV7-3 to TRBJ2-3; D gene unclear. The CDR3 consists of 13 residues. V lost 8 bases and J lost 0, with 9 bases in between. Germline-derived CDR1 and CDR2 are SGHTA and FQGTGA.

This sequence joins TRBV5-1 and TRBJ2-7; D is perhaps TRBD1 (6 bases). Germline loops: CDR1 SGHRS, CDR2 YFSETQ. The CDR3 sequence is 14 residues long. V lost 4 bases and J lost 3, with 14 bases in between. The DNA for the CDR3 is TGCGCCAGCAGCCTCCGGGACACTGTCTACGAGCAGTACTTC. Encoded protein: CASSLRDTVYEQYF.

The chain is built from TRBV7-9 and TRBJ2-7, with D possibly matching TRBD1 (5 bases). Deletions cut 2 bases from V and 5 bases from J, with 16 bases between. This CDR3 comprises 15 residues. Per germline, CDR1 SEHNR and CDR2 FQNEAQ (reference sequence). CDR3 region: CASSLTGQGDHEQYF. CDR3 nucleotides: TGTGCCAGCAGCTTAACTGGGCAGGGCGACCACGAGCAGTACTTC.

This clone appeared a few times. V and J are TRBV7-3 and TRBJ2-1; D may be TRBD2 (5 bases). The ends were cut back, 5 bases at V and 5 bases at J, with 10 bases in the middle. Germline V gene lookup returns CDR1 SGHTA and CDR2 FQGTGA. The CDR3 spans 13 residues. Here the CDR3 reads CASSASFNNEQFF. The CDR3 DNA sequence: TGTGCCAGCAGCGCTAGCTTCAACAATGAGCAGTTCTTC.

This chain uses TRBV9 with TRBJ2-1; D gene uncertain. The germline gives CDR1 SGDLS, CDR2 YYNGEE. CDR3 size: 11 residues. Trimming removed 3 bases from V and 7 bases from J, with 5 bases in between. The CDR3, as DNA: TGTGCCAGCAGCGCCTCTAATGAGCAGTTCTTC. Its translation: CASSASNEQFF.

The V call is TRBV19, the J call TRBJ2-3; 10 bases match TRBD1. Germline V CDR1 and CDR2: LNHDA, SQIVND (reference sequence). The CDR3 spans 21 residues. J lost 0 bases, V lost 0 bases, and 15 bases had no gene match. The CDR3 DNA is TGTGCCAGTAGTATAGAGGTTTGGGGACAGGGGCTGACGGGGAGCACAGATACGCAGTATTTT. Translated: CASSIEVWGQGLTGSTDTQYF.

The chain employs TRBV30 and TRBJ2-3; 7 bases fit TRBD1. The germline CDR1 and CDR2 sequences are GTSNPN and SVGIG (reference sequence). V was pared by 2 bases and J by 1 base, with 6 bases of the junction left unmatched. This CDR3 is 15 amino acids long. CDR3 sequence: CAWSRTGVGTDTQYF. The CDR3 nucleotides are TGTGCCTGGAGTCGGACAGGCGTCGGCACAGATACGCAGTATTTT.

In nucleotides, the CDR3 is TGTGCCAGCAGTTACCAGGACAGGGGCGGCTACACCTTC. Translating it yields CASSYQDRGGYTF. The rearrangement joins TRBV5-6 to TRBJ1-2; 9 nucleotides agree with TRBD1. V trimming: 5 bases; J trimming: 8 bases; junction bases outside the gene matches: 7. The CDR3 has 13 amino acids. Germline CDR1 is SGHDT and CDR2 is YYEEEE.

This clone was detected only a few times. The chain is built from TRBV29-1 and TRBJ1-1, with 10 bases matching TRBD1. Germline-derived CDR1 and CDR2 are SQVTM and ANQGSEA. With V trimmed by 8 bases and J by 6 bases, 6 bases remained unmatched. CDR3 length: 12 residues. The CDR3 loop is CSSGTGVAEAFF. CDR3 sequence (DNA): TGCAGCTCCGGGACAGGGGTCGCTGAAGCTTTCTTT.

The J gene is TRBJ2-7, the V gene TRBV11-2, with 11 bases identical to TRBD1. This CDR3 spans 17 amino acids. Germline V CDR1 and CDR2: SGHAT, FQNNGV. Germline trimming cut 7 bases from V and 4 bases from J; bases unmatched to any gene: 15. CDR3 nucleotide sequence: TGTGCCAGCACCCGGACAGGGGGCCCCCCCTTTCGGTACGAGCAGTACTTC. Protein: CASTRTGGPPFRYEQYF.

V gene TRBV18 combines with J gene TRBJ1-4; 9 bases line up with TRBD1. The CDR3 has 18 amino acids. The V gene's germline CDR1 is KGHSH and CDR2 LQKENI. V gave up 0 bases and J gave up 6 bases; unmatched junction bases: 11. In DNA form, the CDR3 reads TGTGCCAGCTCACCACCGGGGACAGGGTCCCCCCGGGATGAAAAACTGTTTTTT. Encoded protein: CASSPPGTGSPRDEKLFF. Together with reference TRBV18 and TRBJ1-4, the CDR3 gives the full variable domain: NAGVMQNPRHLVRRRGQEARLRCSPMKGHSHVYWYRQLPEEGLKFMVYLQKENIIDESGMPKERFSAEFPKEGPSILRIQQVVRGDSAAYFCASSPPGTGSPRDEKLFFGSGTQLSVL.

V and J are TRBV7-9 and TRBJ1-2, with TRBD1 as a possible D gene (6 bases). Germline CDR1 and CDR2: SEHNR and FQNEAQ (reference sequence). The CDR3 contains 15 residues. Trimming took off 1 base at V and 3 bases at J, with 12 bases between the two ends. CDR3 bases: TGTGCCAGCAGCTTAGTAGGACAGCTGTACTATGGCTACACCTTC. Translation gives CASSLVGQLYYGYTF.

The chain has TRBV19 and TRBJ1-5, with D unresolved. From germline, CDR1 is LNHDA and CDR2 SQIVND (reference sequence). V lost 3 bases and J 0 bases, leaving 12 bases between the germline ends. The CDR3 covers 16 residues. This chain's CDR3 is CASSILWGVSNQPQHF. In nucleotides, the CDR3 is TGTGCCAGTAGTATTCTTTGGGGAGTTAGCAATCAGCCCCAGCATTTT.

The rearrangement links TRBV5-6 to TRBJ2-5; unclear D gene. CDR1 SGHDT and CDR2 YYEEEE come from the germline V gene. Trimming took off 4 bases at V and 5 bases at J, with 12 bases between the two ends. CDR3 length equals 13 residues. In nucleotides, the CDR3 is TGTGCCAGCAGCCCTTCGGCCGGGGAGACCCAGTACTTC. Amino acid sequence: CASSPSAGETQYF.

The chain recombines TRBV30 with TRBJ1-6; D call uncertain. CDR1 and CDR2 from the germline V gene are GTSNPN and SVGIG (reference sequence). The CDR3 has 13 residues. V was shortened by 2 bases and J by 9 bases, with 11 bases between the two germline ends. The CDR3 DNA reads as TGTGCCTGGAGTTCCCCCCCAGGTTCACCCCTCCACTTT. Amino acids: CAWSSPPGSPLHF.

The chain has TRBV3-1 (or the pseudogene TRBV3-2) and TRBJ1-6; 7 positions match TRBD1. The J segment lost 7 bases and the V segment lost 0 bases, leaving 6 bases of the junction unmatched. The CDR3 covers 16 residues. Germline V gene lookup returns CDR1 LGHDT and CDR2 YNNKEL (reference sequence). CDR3 residues: CASSQDLTGWNSPLHF. The CDR3 DNA sequence: TGTGCCAGCAGCCAAGACTTGACAGGGTGGAATTCACCCCTCCACTTT.

The V call is TRBV5-4, the J call TRBJ2-7; no clear D. Germline lookup yields CDR1 SGHNT and CDR2 YYREEE (reference sequence). The germline V and J ends were trimmed by 2 bases and 3 bases, with 12 bases remaining between them. The length of the CDR3 is 14 residues. DNA of the CDR3: TGTGCCAGCAGCTTAGGTATTAGAGGCTACGAGCAGTACTTC. This codes for CASSLGIRGYEQYF.

The rearrangement uses TRBV10-3 and TRBJ2-3; D is ambiguous. This CDR3 is 13 amino acids long. Trimming took off 11 bases at V and 2 bases at J, with 14 bases between the two ends. Germline loops: CDR1 ENHRY, CDR2 SYGVKD. Here the CDR3 reads CASNEVLTDTQYF. In nucleotides, the CDR3 is TGTGCCTCAAATGAGGTCCTCACAGATACGCAGTATTTT.

The genes are TRBV28 and TRBJ1-3, with unresolved D. There are 19 residues in the CDR3. Germline CDR1 is MDHEN and CDR2 is SYDVKM. Trimming shortened V by 1 base and J by 0 bases, and 19 bases separated the two germline ends. CDR3 in amino acids: CASSLLNPTRATSGNTIYF. The CDR3 DNA follows: TGTGCCAGCAGTTTATTAAACCCGACACGCGCGACCTCTGGAAACACCATATATTTT. Complete variable domain (other parts from reference TRBV28 and TRBJ1-3): DVKVTQSSRYLVKRTGEKVFLECVQDMDHENMFWYRQDPGLGLRLIYFSYDVKMKEKGDIPEGYSVSREKKERFSLILESASTNQTSMYLCASSLLNPTRATSGNTIYFGEGSWLTVV.

This rearrangement joins TRBV19 to TRBJ1-1; 8 bases are shared with TRBD1. Germline CDR1 LNHDA, CDR2 SQIVND (reference sequence). The CDR3 has 15 amino acids. J gave up 1 base and V 4 bases, and 5 bases lay outside the gene matches. CDR3 DNA sequence: TGTGCCAGTAGTACTTGGACAGGGCAGAACACTGAAGCTTTCTTT. Protein sequence: CASSTWTGQNTEAFF.

The chain employs TRBV27 and TRBJ2-5; 9 nucleotides align to TRBD1. The CDR3 has 15 residues. The V segment lost 6 bases and the J segment 1 base; nucleotides outside the gene matches: 6. From germline, CDR1 is MNHEY and CDR2 SMNVEV (reference sequence). CDR3 sequence (DNA): TGTGCCAGCAGGGCCGGGACAGGGTCCCAAGAGACCCAGTACTTC. It yields the protein CASRAGTGSQETQYF.

With regard to this clone: This same CDR3 is encoded by further DNA sequences in the sample. The chain is built from TRBV11-2 and TRBJ1-2; no definite D call. The germline CDR1 and CDR2 sequences are SGHAT and FQNNGV. V dropped 1 base and J dropped 2 bases, with 2 bases sitting between them. This CDR3 has 12 amino acids. This chain's CDR3 is CASSLANYGYTF. The DNA of the CDR3 is TGTGCCAGCAGCTTAGCGAACTATGGCTACACCTTC.

The chain recombines TRBV6-5 with TRBJ1-1; 7 nucleotides match TRBD1. Germline CDR1 MNHEY, CDR2 SVGAGI. This CDR3 is built from 15 residues. Losses at the gene ends were 0 bases for V and 1 base for J; bases not matched to a gene: 2. CDR3 sequence (DNA): TGTGCCAGCAGTTACTCAGGGGACAGGAACACTGAAGCTTTCTTT. It yields the protein CASSYSGDRNTEAFF.

The rearrangement uses TRBV4-1 and TRBJ1-5; 12 nucleotides align to TRBD1. Germline assignment: CDR1 MGHRA and CDR2 YSYEKL. With 3 bases clipped from V and 1 base from J, the junction kept 10 bases outside the gene matches. CDR3 size: 19 residues. The CDR3 is CASSHRDRGPFLSNQPQHF. The CDR3 coding sequence is TGCGCCAGCAGCCACCGGGACAGGGGGCCCTTTTTGAGCAATCAGCCCCAGCATTTT.

V and J are TRBV30 and TRBJ2-5; D remains unclear. The V gene lost 0 bases and the J gene lost 9 bases, with 14 bases spanning the gap. The germline V gene has CDR1 GTSNPN and CDR2 SVGIG (reference sequence). The CDR3 has 13 residues. CDR3 amino acids: CAWSVSRAKAQYF. CDR3 sequence (DNA): TGTGCCTGGAGTGTAAGCCGAGCGAAGGCCCAGTACTTC.

The chain uses TRBV4-1 and TRBJ1-3; no reliable D call. Per germline, CDR1 MGHRA and CDR2 YSYEKL. Trimming took 4 bases from V and 1 from J, leaving 14 bases between them. The CDR3 loop spans 16 amino acids. DNA for the CDR3: TGCGCCAGCAGCCCGAACCCCAGGTGGTCTGGAAACACCATATATTTT. It is translated as CASSPNPRWSGNTIYF.

The chain combines TRBV30 with TRBJ2-3, with no clear D. The germline CDR1 and CDR2 sequences are GTSNPN and SVGIG (reference sequence). CDR3 length equals 14 residues. The V end lost 2 bases, the J end lost 2 bases, and 11 bases lay between the germline ends. The CDR3 DNA reads TGTGCCTGGAGTTCGGGTGAACACACAGATACGCAGTATTTT. Its translation is CAWSSGEHTDTQYF. Supplemented by reference TRBV30 and TRBJ2-3, the full variable domain reads SQTIHQWPATLVQPVGSPLSLECTVEGTSNPNLYWYRQAAGRGLQLLFYSVGIGQISSEVPQNLSASRPQDRQFILSSKKLLLSDSGFYLCAWSSGEHTDTQYFGPGTRLTVL.

This chain links TRBV5-6 with TRBJ1-4, with D perhaps matching TRBD1 (6 bases). This CDR3 spans 16 amino acids. V lost 3 bases, J lost 1 base, and 13 bases lay in between. CDR1 SGHDT and CDR2 YYEEEE come from the germline V gene. CDR3 sequence reads: CASSSLRGITNEKLFF. The CDR3 nucleotides read TGTGCCAGCAGCTCCTTGAGGGGGATAACTAATGAAAAACTGTTTTTT. The full variable domain, with the rest looked up from reference TRBV5-6 and TRBJ1-4, is DAGVTQSPTHLIKTRGQQVTLRCSPKSGHDTVSWYQQALGQGPQFIFQYYEEEERQRGNFPDRFSGHQFPNYSSELNVNALLLGDSALYLCASSSLRGITNEKLFFGSGTQLSVL.